The table lists the clone carrying this TCR beta chain with a count of one. Its target is unknown. The data were obtained in a study of cytomegalovirus exposure and HLA in healthy donors. The CDR3 is made up of 13 amino acids. Unmatched junction bases numbered 7, after V lost 6 bases and J lost 10 bases. Germline values: CDR1 SNHLY, CDR2 FYNNEI. The PCR ran on 60 Vbeta and 13 Jbeta primers. TCRdb's copy holds only in-frame clones and misses some; the assay was immunoSEQ multiplex PCR. The data hold 150,000 to 200,000 clones, with 75% to 90% observed a single time. Study-level points and caveats: HLA alleles were associated with some 17,000 TCR beta sequences in a later analysis at 0.05 false discovery rate. Researchers left out some V segments, among them TRBV6-2 and TRBV6-3, as indistinguishable. Common viral pathogens seemed, in a later analysis, to connect with several of the most significant clusters.

Sequencing input: PBMCs. This TCR came from a woman aged 18 to 35 in good health and CMV-seronegative. The genes are TRBV2 and TRBJ2-3; TRBD2 matches 10 bases. The CDR3 protein is CASRSGGAPAQYF. CDR3 nucleotides: TGTGCCAGCAGGAGCGGGGGGGCCCCCGCGCAGTATTTT.